The T cell receptor beta chain under discussion was sequenced for a study of cytomegalovirus exposure and HLA in healthy donors listed by TCRdb under 2017. With respect to the entire study: In an earlier analysis of roughly 500 of the donors, approximately 260 Gb of sequence data and 117 million unique TCR beta sequences from 180 million or so T cells were reported. Roughly 300 gigabases of sequencing data and roughly 81 million unique TCR sequences made up an early release that covered several hundred HLA-typed donors. Of the 300 to 500 genotyped donors, roughly 76% were placed in the genetic ancestry cluster associated with self-reported Caucasian donors. The study aimed to test whether cataloging public T cell receptors could reveal signatures of past pathogen exposure. The study used immunosequencing to profile the T cell repertoires of 666 subjects and linked those repertoires to cytomegalovirus serostatus. A separate validation cohort of more than 100 different subjects was used in addition to the approximately 610-subject first cohort. The study combined high-throughput TCR immunosequencing, statistical association of individual TCRs with disease status, and machine learning to predict cytomegalovirus infection status. A later analysis re-analyzed previously published TCR beta repertoires from 650 to 800 donors and added high-resolution HLA genotyping to study TCR occurrence patterns. In the later analysis, no new phenotypic data were used to find candidate immune exposures; instead, reliance was placed on TCR beta sequences and their occurrence across donors. In an earlier analysis of 587 of the donors, high-throughput TCR beta sequencing was used to judge whether each TCR beta V gene segment behaved as functional or pseudogenic. Donor age, sex, ethnicity and CMV serostatus were collected together with the repertoire data. Genome-wide SNP genotypes for about 55% of the roughly 670 donors were used in a later genetic analysis, which treated that subset as a discovery cohort. Every discovery cohort repertoire had been produced on one sequencing platform. HLA typing covered class I and class II loci at four-digit resolution. Typing coverage differed by locus: A, B, C, DRB1 and DQB1 were typed in roughly 629-630 donors, DQA1 in about 550, DPA1 in approximately 600, and DPB1 in approximately 450. Several DR-DQ haplotypes were handled as single units for association and clustering, since linkage in the cohort was strong. On average, roughly 240,000 unique TCR beta nucleotide sequences were sequenced per donor among about 400 genotyped donors of the cohort, with roughly 18% of those sequences being non-productive. Broader findings and caveats from the paper: In a later analysis, 16,951 TCR beta sequences were associated with specific HLA alleles at a false discovery rate of 0.05. An association between a missense DCLRE1C variant and V-gene and J-gene trimming of TCR beta chains was found in a later genetic analysis and replicated in an independent cohort. In vitro tests confirmed that three of the cytomegalovirus-associated TCR beta chains recognize cytomegalovirus antigens. In an earlier analysis of 500 to 650 of the donors, most TCR beta V segments appeared in productive rearrangements about 87% or about 30% of the time, broadly matching IMGT annotations. The only immune exposure information available for the cohort was CMV serostatus. The 87-base-pair reads could not distinguish some IMGT-functional V segments, including TRBV6-2 and TRBV6-3, so those segments were excluded. The presence/absence analyses assumed that sequencing depth was roughly uniform across donors, and that assumption may not be true. Several of the top co-occurrence clusters appeared to be linked to parvovirus B19, influenza, CMV and Epstein-Barr virus, according to a later analysis. The classifier was reported to diagnose cytomegalovirus status with high specificity and sensitivity in both the original cohort and the validation cohort. According to a later analysis, most CMV-associated TCR beta chains appeared to be HLA-restricted, and the HLA associations seemed to be driven largely by CMV exposure. According to a later genetic analysis, donors in an Asian-associated ancestry cluster had fewer N-insertions in productive TCRs than the approximately 670-donor mean. Most TCR sequences were seen in very few donors, while some public TCRs were found in many individuals. A cluster of highly shared sequence variants was judged likely to represent a technical artifact of the sequencing pipeline. In a later analysis, HLA-associated TCR beta chains were found to be more clonally expanded and to have lower generation probabilities than equally common non-associated chains. Because counts were too low, seventeen rarely observed V segments, including chromosome 9 orphons, were left out of the earlier analysis of 587 of the donors. Correlated functional status among segregating V segments might be attributable to linkage disequilibrium, but an unknown experimental factor could not be ruled out. Because HLA typing was unavailable for some donors at each locus, only the typed subset was used in association tests. A further reported finding was that TCR beta sequences accurately predicted the HLA-A and HLA-B alleles for most subjects in the first cohort. The authors suggested that the approach could potentially be extended to other disease states and immunological phenotypes. This cohort had only TCR beta chains sequenced, and the lack of alpha or paired-chain data limited which features could be detected. A total of fewer than 200 TCR beta chains were listed by the study as associated with cytomegalovirus. When HLA alleles, especially DR and DQ, strongly co-occurred, TCR associations were difficult to assign to individual alleles. In a later analysis, the rate of TCR association differed among HLA loci, with DRB1 alleles having the most associated TCRs and HLA-C alleles having the fewest.

Library generation was performed with the immunoSEQ multiplex PCR assay. The multiplex PCR relied on a mix of 60 forward primers for TCR Vbeta segments and 13 reverse primers for TCR Jbeta segments. A multiplex PCR assay on genomic DNA amplified the CDR3 region of rearranged TCR beta genes. The Illumina HiSeq System was used to sequence the amplified TCR beta libraries as 87-base-pair reads. The study's processing was this. In a later analysis, roughly 80 million unique TCR beta chains were counted across the roughly 670 repertoires, and roughly 11 million of these chains were shared by at least two donors. Raw reads were error-corrected and collapsed into unique sequences by a nearest-neighbor algorithm in which closely related sequences were merged to remove PCR and sequencing errors. CDR3 sequences were aligned to IMGT reference sequences to assign V, D and J gene segments. Each retained sequence needed at least a six-nucleotide match to both a V gene segment and a J gene segment. Rearrangements were classified as productive when the CDR3 lacked stop codons and remained in frame with V and J, and all other rearrangements were classified as non-productive. CDR3 was defined according to IMGT convention as the region running from the second conserved V-encoded cysteine to the conserved J-encoded phenylalanine. In an earlier analysis of around 540 of the donors, sequences lacking an unambiguous match to a single V gene segment were excluded. An earlier analysis of under 750 of the donors called V segments functional above 56.7% productive rearrangements and segregating when the between-donor standard deviation exceeded 5%. A statistical classification framework was developed to diagnose cytomegalovirus status using the catalog of TCR beta chain sequences. In a later analysis, TCR nucleotide sequences were compared against IMGT/GENE-DB human TR gene sequences so that V and J genes could be assigned. A later analysis assigned CDR3 sequences and most-parsimonious VDJ recombination scenarios with the TCRdist pipeline. In a later analysis, each TCR beta chain was defined by its CDR3 amino acid sequence together with its V-gene family, and reads lacking a unique V-gene family were excluded. In a later analysis, around 650 highly shared, low-generation-probability nucleotide sequences were removed to address suspected cross-contamination and a sequencing artifact. In a later analysis, a clonal expansion index for each public chain was calculated from normalized within-repertoire ranks of inferred template counts. A later analysis computed generation probabilities with a VDJ recombination model fitted to out-of-frame rearrangements, and checked the results against IGoR. Hypergeometric tests were used in a later analysis to score TCR-TCR, TCR-HLA and TCR-CMV co-occurrence, with a repertoire-size bias correction applied to the TCR pairs. False discovery rates were estimated in a later analysis by permuting HLA or CMV assignments 20 times. In a later analysis, co-occurring TCRs were grouped using DBSCAN, with TCRdist sequence similarity added in when clustering inside HLA-allele-positive subsets. Repertoires with fewer than 30,000 or more than 120,000 public chains, plus five repertoires with anomalous nucleotide sharing, were excluded from co-occurrence clustering. In TCRdb, the immuneACCESS table is reduced to in-frame sequences with V and J assigned. These tables do not hold every clone; where another copy was compared, an unresolved V gene accounts for under half, and the others remain unexplained. V, J and clone size are those of that table, while D and trimming were read from the DNA. Within this sample are over 150,000 clones, with around 75% of them counted one time only. The top ten clones comprise about 2% of the sample.

A note on this clone: It has no known antigen specificity. No quality values exist for individual bases; no much larger clone is one base distant.

The CDR3 covers 13 residues, taking in both the cysteine and the phenylalanine. CDR3 DNA is the only sequence kept; it has 39 bases, read in frame from the first base. Deletion took 2 bases off V and 4 bases off J, with a span of 8 bases between the germline ends. CDR1 and CDR2, looked up from the germline V gene, are MNHNS and SASEGT. The cohort consisted of hundreds of healthy bone marrow donors. Cohort members were all nominally healthy when sampled, although unrecorded immune exposures were likely present. Of the roughly 620 cohort members, 250 to 300 had positive CMV serostatus and fewer than 400 had negative CMV serostatus, and CMV serostatus was not recorded for the donor. Each donor provided a peripheral blood sample, and peripheral blood mononuclear cells were used for TCR beta sequencing. Genomic DNA extraction from the blood cell samples was performed with the Qiagen DNeasy Blood Extraction Kit.

Material: PBMCs. The sequence was collected from a human donor in good health. The V gene is TRBV6-1 and the J gene is TRBJ1-1; a confident D gene designation cannot be given. The sequenced DNA is TGTGCCAGCAGTGAAAAGGCAGGCACTGAAGCTTTCTTT. It codes for CASSEKAGTEAFF.